Shown below are 17 T cell receptor beta chains from a single sample sequenced in a study of blood T cells in healthy people across ages. A second PCR of roughly 7 to 11 cycles used a sample-barcoded 5' primer and a J-beta primer mix. In TCRdb, the 5' RACE reads were re-called with MiXCR into one record per CDR3 protein. The data contain approximately 780,000 distinct CDR3 sequences, around 24% of them singletons. These sequences were also reported in another study, on T cells of mothers and their children.

Specimen: blood. The receptor set was obtained from a boy aged 10-17 years in good health.

In its sample, this clonotype was seen a few times. The chain recombines TRBV3-1 with TRBJ2-1; no definite D call. This CDR3 contains 17 residues. Trimming took off 4 bases at V and 6 bases at J, with 22 bases between the two ends. Germline CDR1 reads LGHDT; CDR2 reads YNNKEL (reference sequence). The CDR3 here is CASSRDPPRFQINEQFF. The CDR3 nucleotides read TGTGCCAGCAGCCGAGACCCTCCAAGGTTCCAGATCAATGAGCAGTTCTTC.

J is TRBJ2-7 and V is TRBV4-1; D possibly matches TRBD1 or TRBD2 (6 bases each). The CDR3 sequence is 20 residues long. From germline, CDR1 is MGHRA and CDR2 YSYEKL. Trimming left V 0 bases short and J 0 bases short, with 24 bases between. In DNA form, the CDR3 reads TGCGCCAGCAGCCAAGATCGGCTGATTGGGGGGCGGGGAAGCTCCTACGAGCAGTACTTC. This gives the protein CASSQDRLIGGRGSSYEQYF.

This chain links TRBV20-1 with TRBJ2-1, with TRBD2 matching over 7 bases. With 3 bases clipped from V and 3 bases from J, the junction kept 5 bases outside the gene matches. This CDR3 comprises 14 residues. CDR1 and CDR2 (germline): DFQATT, SNEGSKA (reference sequence). CDR3 loop: CSARKRGDYNEQFF. CDR3 nucleotides: TGCAGTGCTAGGAAGCGGGGCGACTACAATGAGCAGTTCTTC.

This clonotype was observed a few times. The gene calls are TRBV7-9 and TRBJ2-2; unclear D gene. The CDR3 loop spans 15 amino acids. V lost 4 bases and J lost 0, with 9 bases in between. Germline values: CDR1 SEHNR, CDR2 FQNEAQ (reference sequence). The CDR3 loop reads CASSSLTSNTGELFF. The DNA for the CDR3 is TGTGCCAGCAGCTCGTTGACATCGAACACCGGGGAGCTGTTTTTT.

V and J are TRBV6-1 and TRBJ2-5; TRBD1 aligns across 8 bases. Germline V gene sequence: CDR1 MNHNS, CDR2 SASEGT. V lost 2 bases and J lost 0; bases outside the gene matches: 5. The CDR3 is made up of 16 amino acids. The DNA for the CDR3 is TGTGCCAGCAGTGAAAGGGCAGGGGGCTACCAAGAGACCCAGTACTTC. Its translation: CASSERAGGYQETQYF.

The V and J genes are TRBV7-8 and TRBJ2-5; D gene uncertain. This CDR3 is 14 amino acids long. V was shortened by 7 bases and J by 3 bases, with 15 bases between the two germline ends. In germline, CDR1 is SGHVS, CDR2 FQNEAQ. CDR3 region: CASTVSRSEETQYF. DNA of the CDR3: TGTGCCAGCACCGTCTCCAGGTCCGAAGAGACCCAGTACTTC.

This chain links TRBV29-1 with TRBJ1-1, with 7 bases matching TRBD1. Germline V gene sequence: CDR1 SQVTM, CDR2 ANQGSEA. The CDR3 length is 13 residues. J was trimmed by 0 bases and V by 8 bases; bases with no gene match: 6. CDR3 sequence: CSTYRGLNTEAFF. CDR3 DNA sequence: TGCAGCACCTACAGGGGCCTGAACACTGAAGCTTTCTTT.

V gene TRBV6-1 combines with J gene TRBJ2-1; D may match TRBD1 or TRBD2 (5 bases each). Matching the DNA end better, TRBJ2-7 makes the J call doubtful. CDR3 length: 12 amino acids. In germline, CDR1 is MNHNS, CDR2 SASEGT. CDR3 protein: CASSGEGYEQYF. As DNA, the CDR3 is TGTGCCAGCAGTGGAGAGGGGTACGAGCAGTACTTC.

Ten or more counts support this clonotype. The genes are TRBV7-9 and TRBJ2-5; tentatively, D is TRBD1 (6 bases). The tail of the sequence fits TRBJ2-7 better, so the J call may be wrong. Germline CDR1 and CDR2: SEHNR and FQNEAQ (reference sequence). This CDR3 has 13 amino acids. The CDR3 loop reads CASSSGQSYEQYF. In DNA form, the CDR3 reads TGTGCCAGCAGCTCCGGACAGAGCTACGAGCAGTACTTC.

V is TRBV9 and J is TRBJ2-3, with 7 bases aligning to TRBD2. The CDR3 has 14 residues. Germline CDR1 and CDR2: SGDLS and YYNGEE. The J segment lost 6 bases and the V segment lost 0 bases, leaving 4 bases of the junction unmatched. The CDR3 DNA reads as TGTGCCAGCAGCGTAGGAGCGGGAACGGATACGCAGTATTTT. Translating it yields CASSVGAGTDTQYF.

This chain links TRBV29-1 with TRBJ2-1, with D tentatively TRBD2 (5 bases). From germline, CDR1 is SQVTM and CDR2 ANQGSEA. This CDR3 is built from 13 residues. Between the trimmed V and J ends, which lost 6 bases and 9 bases, there was a span of 18 bases. The DNA for the CDR3 is TGCAGCGTAACTTCCTACCGACGGGGTGAGCAGTTCTTC. Protein: CSVTSYRRGEQFF.

This clonotype came up a few times. The chain joins TRBV6-1 to TRBJ2-5; 8 bases are a match to TRBD2. This CDR3 comprises 14 residues. J was trimmed by 5 bases and V by 6 bases; bases with no gene match: 8. Germline-derived CDR1 and CDR2 are MNHNS and SASEGT. CDR3 nucleotides: TGTGCCAGCAGAGGGGCGGGGGGTTGGGAGACCCAGTACTTC. Translation: CASRGAGGWETQYF.

V gene TRBV28 combines with J gene TRBJ2-5; 8 bases map to TRBD1. J was trimmed by 2 bases and V by 6 bases; bases with no gene match: 8. Germline values: CDR1 MDHEN, CDR2 SYDVKM. This CDR3 contains 15 residues. In DNA form, the CDR3 reads TGTGCCAGCAGCGCGTATCAGGGGGCACAAGAGACCCAGTACTTC. It is translated as CASSAYQGAQETQYF.

This clonotype was counted at least ten times. This CDR3 reads CADGGKDHSPQETQYF. CDR3 nucleotides: TGTGCGGACGGAGGCAAGGACCACTCACCCCAAGAGACCCAGTACTTC. The chain couples TRBV7-7 to TRBJ2-5; D might be TRBD2 (5 bases). CDR3 size: 16 residues. Looked up from germline, CDR1 is SSHAT and CDR2 is FNYEAQ (reference sequence). Combining the CDR3 with reference TRBV7-7 and TRBJ2-5 gives the whole variable domain GAGVSQSPRYKVTKRGQDVTLRCDPISSHATLYWYQQALGQGPEFLTYFNYEAQPDKSGLPSDRFSAERPEGSISTLTIQRTEQRDSAMYRCADGGKDHSPQETQYFGPGTRLLVL.

The chain is built from TRBV6-5 and TRBJ2-7; 7 bases match TRBD2. CDR1 is MNHEY, CDR2 SVGAGI, per germline. The CDR3 has 14 residues. Trimming took 6 bases from V and 2 from J; bases not matched to a gene: 7. The CDR3 is CASSGLDRAYEQYF. CDR3 nucleotide sequence: TGTGCCAGCAGCGGACTAGACAGAGCCTACGAGCAGTACTTC.

This clonotype was counted ten times or more. The chain couples TRBV7-6 to TRBJ2-5; TRBD2 is a possible D gene (5 bases). Per the germline V gene, CDR1 is SGHVS and CDR2 is FNYEAQ. The CDR3 loop spans 16 amino acids. V was cut by 3 bases and J by 5 bases, with 19 bases left in between. CDR3 sequence (DNA): TGTGCCAGCAGCTTTCTACGGGATCCTACTAGGGAGACCCAGTACTTC. Encoded protein: CASSFLRDPTRETQYF.

This clonotype was picked up a small number of times. V gene TRBV27 combines with J gene TRBJ1-2; D gene uncertain. Between the trimmed V and J ends, which lost 0 bases and 7 bases, there was a span of 9 bases. CDR3 size: 13 residues. Per the germline V gene, CDR1 is MNHEY and CDR2 is SMNVEV (reference sequence). CDR3 in amino acids: CASSLSPLAGYTF. The CDR3 DNA is TGTGCCAGCAGTTTATCCCCCCTTGCTGGCTACACCTTC.